This TCR beta chain was captured by sequencing in a study of blood T cells in healthy people across ages. Study-wide findings and caveats: Possibly confounding the expanded clonotype changes was the fact that donor CMV status was unknown. As age increased, TCR beta diversity per million T cells fell in a roughly linear fashion. Unsorted PBMCs blocked a conclusive comparison of naive and antigen-experienced cells.

A J-beta primer mix and a sample-barcoded 5' primer were used in a second PCR of about 6 to 12 cycles. TCRdb redid the calling of the 5' RACE reads with MiXCR, one entry per CDR3 protein. This table has fewer than 800,000 distinct CDR3 sequences, about 34% appearing once. Each donor had around 9.2 milliliters of peripheral blood drawn. V was pared by 6 bases and J by 4 bases, with 8 bases of the junction left unmatched. The CDR3 totals 14 residues. CDR1 MDHEN and CDR2 SYDVKM come from the germline V gene. About this clonotype: The antigen remains unidentified.

The material sequenced was blood. J is TRBJ1-1 and V is TRBV28; TRBD1 matches at 7 bases. This sequence was found in a woman older than 75 in good health. Written as DNA, the CDR3 is TGTGCCAGCAGGGTGACAGGGATTAGCACTGAAGCTTTCTTT. Its translation: CASRVTGISTEAFF. Using reference TRBV28 and TRBJ1-1 for the parts outside the CDR3, the full variable domain is DVKVTQSSRYLVKRTGEKVFLECVQDMDHENMFWYRQDPGLGLRLIYFSYDVKMKEKGDIPEGYSVSREKKERFSLILESASTNQTSMYLCASRVTGISTEAFFGQGTRLTVV.